These 9 T cell receptor beta chains share one sample of origin, sequenced in a study of neurological immune-mediated disorders. Each CDR3 protein gets one entry after TCRdb re-called the 5' RACE reads with MiXCR. The repertoire holds about 66,000 distinct CDR3 sequences, with less than 10% as singletons. Stated time point: longitudinal time-point 2. The material sequenced was PBMCs. The receptor set was obtained from a young man in good health.

This clonotype was found many times. The chain couples TRBV12-3 or TRBV12-4 to TRBJ1-5; D remains unclear. CDR3 size: 13 residues. V was clipped by 3 bases and J by 4 bases, with 7 bases between them. The CDR3 bases are TGTGCCAGCAGTTTTGACGGGAATCAGCCCCAGCATTTT. Translated: CASSFDGNQPQHF.

This clonotype was seen at least ten times. The chain joins TRBV11-2 to TRBJ2-1; tentative D call: TRBD2 (5 bases). V shed 7 bases and J shed 3 bases, with 16 bases lying between them. CDR3 length equals 15 residues. Germline V CDR1 and CDR2: SGHAT, FQNNGV. The CDR3 sequence: CASNSLPRGYNEQFF. As DNA, the CDR3 is TGTGCCAGCAACTCTCTGCCCCGGGGCTACAATGAGCAGTTCTTC.

This clonotype was seen repeatedly, ten times or more. V and J are TRBV20-1 and TRBJ2-7; D may be TRBD2 (5 bases). The germline V gene encodes CDR1 DFQATT and CDR2 SNEGSKA (reference sequence). The CDR3 is 15 amino acids. Written as DNA, the CDR3 is TGCAGCTCCATAACAACGTCGGGGAGAGGCGACGAGCAGTACTTC. As protein: CSSITTSGRGDEQYF.

In this sample, this clonotype turned up many times. The chain links TRBV10-3 to TRBJ2-7, with D tentatively TRBD2 (5 bases). Germline assignment: CDR1 ENHRY and CDR2 SYGVKD. There are 12 residues in the CDR3. V lost 4 bases to trimming and J lost 2 bases, with 6 bases between them. As DNA, the CDR3 is TGTGCCATCAGTGCGGGGACCTACGAGCAGTACTTC. Translation gives CAISAGTYEQYF.

This clonotype was found a few times. The chain joins TRBV10-3 to TRBJ2-5; D is possibly TRBD1 (6 bases). Germline V gives CDR1 ENHRY, CDR2 SYGVKD. Deletions cut 3 bases from V and 2 bases from J, with 22 bases between. The CDR3 has 18 amino acids. CDR3 region: CAISDPHRELAAQETQYF. The CDR3 DNA sequence: TGTGCCATCAGTGACCCCCACAGGGAGCTAGCAGCACAAGAGACCCAGTACTTC.

This clonotype was observed at least ten times. The rearrangement uses TRBV5-5 and TRBJ2-7, with D hard to call. Germline lookup yields CDR1 SGHKS and CDR2 YYEKEE (reference sequence). CDR3 size: 14 residues. The V end lost 0 bases, the J end lost 2 bases, and 9 bases lay between the germline ends. The CDR3 DNA follows: TGTGCCAGCAGCTTGGATCCTGGGGCCTACGAGCAGTACTTC. This encodes CASSLDPGAYEQYF. Full variable domain (outside the CDR3, taken from reference TRBV5-5 and TRBJ2-7): DAGVTQSPTHLIKTRGQQVTLRCSPISGHKSVSWYQQVLGQGPQFIFQYYEKEERGRGNFPDRFSARQFPNYSSELNVNALLLGDSALYLCASSLDPGAYEQYFGPGTRLTVT.

This clonotype was counted at least ten times. This sequence joins TRBV2 and TRBJ2-7; D call uncertain. This CDR3 is 13 amino acids long. CDR1 and CDR2 from the germline V gene are SNHLY and FYNNEI. V was cut by 3 bases and J by 1 base, with 7 bases left in between. CDR3 sequence: CASSEAISYEQYF. CDR3 in DNA: TGTGCCAGCAGTGAGGCTATTTCCTACGAGCAGTACTTC. The full variable domain, rest sourced from reference TRBV2 and TRBJ2-7, is EPEVTQTPSHQVTQMGQEVILRCVPISNHLYFYWYRQILGQKVEFLVSFYNNEISEKSEIFDDQFSVERPDGSNFTLKIRSTKLEDSAMYFCASSEAISYEQYFGPGTRLTVT.

This clonotype was seen ten or more times. The rearrangement uses TRBV14 and TRBJ2-1; 9 bases match TRBD1. CDR3 size: 16 residues. Germline assignment: CDR1 SGHDN and CDR2 FVKESK. V was pared by 4 bases and J by 6 bases, with 10 bases of the junction left unmatched. The CDR3 DNA sequence: TGTGCCAGCAGCCTCCTTCCCGGGACAGGGATCAATGAGCAGTTCTTC. Protein sequence: CASSLLPGTGINEQFF.

At least ten counts were recorded for this clonotype. This chain connects TRBV4-2 to TRBJ2-7; the D is unclear. The V gene lost 3 bases and the J gene lost 4 bases, with 16 bases spanning the gap. CDR3 length equals 15 residues. Germline CDR1 is LGHNA and CDR2 is YNFKEQ. CDR3 residues: CASSQTGLSEYEQYF. CDR3 coding DNA: TGTGCCAGCAGCCAGACCGGTTTGAGCGAATACGAGCAGTACTTC.